This T cell receptor (beta chain) stems from a study of T cell responses to AZD1222 COVID-19 vaccine. CDR1 and CDR2 from the germline V gene are LGHDT and YNNKEL (reference sequence). This CDR3 spans 16 amino acids. V gave up 1 base and J gave up 4 bases; unmatched junction bases: 0. Clones were sequenced by immunoSEQ multiplex PCR, and TCRdb holds only the in-frame ones, with some missing. The sample records roughly 100,000 clones, 82% being singletons. This rearrangement joins TRBV3-1 (or the pseudogene TRBV3-2) to TRBJ2-1, with TRBD2 matching over 14 bases. Sequenced material: peripheral blood, taken on day 0 of AZD1222 vaccination. The sequence derives from an adult in good health. The CDR3 DNA sequence: TGTGCCAGCAGCCAAGGGACTAGCGGGGGGTACAATGAGCAGTTCTTC. Its protein is CASSQGTSGGYNEQFF.